This is a list of T cell receptor beta chains from one sample in a study of blood T cells in healthy people across ages. Each CDR3 protein is one row after TCRdb ran MiXCR on the 5' RACE reads. The sample yields about 1.4 million distinct CDR3 sequences, approximately 60% seen once. Sequencing used blood. These receptors all stem from a young man in good health. Each CDR3 is given with its conserved first and last residue. Each record gives: J gene, D gene, V gene, clone size, CDR3 protein, CDR3 DNA. D genes are given only for firm matches. Some rows have no size entry. The others give once, few or many, or a class for an expanded clone.

>TRBJ2-4|NA|TRBV14|once
CASSQGRDIQYF
TGTGCCAGCAGCCAGGGACGGGACATTCAGTACTTC
>TRBJ1-2|NA|TRBV4-1|NA
CASSQVQGAGYTF
TGCGCCAGCAGCCAAGTGCAAGGGGCCGGCTACACCTTC
>TRBJ2-5|NA|TRBV5-1|once
CASSLGGEAQYF
TGCGCCAGCAGCTTGGGCGGAGAGGCCCAGTACTTC
>TRBJ2-1|TRBD2|TRBV20-1|many
CSARGGLTLYNEQFF
TGCAGTGCTAGGGGGGGACTAACCTTATACAATGAGCAGTTCTTC
>TRBJ2-3|NA|TRBV12-3/TRBV12-4|NA
CASRPFSADTQYF
TGTGCCAGCAGGCCGTTTAGCGCAGATACGCAGTATTTT
>TRBJ2-7|NA|TRBV15|NA
CATSRDQGYEQYF
TGTGCCACCAGCAGAGATCAGGGATACGAGCAGTACTTC
>TRBJ2-2|NA|TRBV15|NA
CATSRGVSTGELFF
TGTGCCACCAGCAGAGGTGTTTCCACCGGGGAGCTGTTTTTT
>TRBJ2-7|NA|TRBV20-1|NA
CSASRRSASYEQYF
TGCAGTGCTAGTAGGCGGAGCGCGTCCTACGAGCAGTACTTC
>TRBJ1-4|NA|TRBV29-1|NA
CSVVWTVNEKLFF
TGCAGCGTTGTGTGGACAGTTAACGAAAAACTGTTTTTT
>TRBJ2-1|NA|TRBV27|NA
CASAISGSSNEQFF
TGTGCCAGCGCTATATCGGGGTCTAGCAATGAGCAGTTCTTC
>TRBJ2-3|NA|TRBV20-1|NA
CSPRGRTSTDTQYF
TGCAGTCCAAGAGGGCGGACTAGCACAGATACGCAGTATTTT
>TRBJ2-7|NA|TRBV6-2/TRBV6-3|NA
CASTTGLRIEQYF
TGTGCCAGCACTACCGGGCTTAGGATCGAGCAGTACTTC
>TRBJ1-5|NA|TRBV20-1|NA
CSASLGTQPQHF
TGCAGTGCTAGTTTGGGGACCCAGCCCCAGCATTTT
>TRBJ2-7|NA|TRBV20-1|few
CSARPDQFSSYEQYF
TGCAGTGCTAGACCCGACCAGTTTAGCTCCTACGAGCAGTACTTC
>TRBJ2-7|NA|TRBV6-2/TRBV6-3|NA
CASTSSYNEQYF
TGTGCCAGCACGAGCTCCTACAATGAGCAGTACTTC
>TRBJ1-2|NA|TRBV12-3/TRBV12-4|few
CASRVGSYGYTF
TGTGCCAGCAGGGTGGGCAGTTATGGCTACACCTTC
>TRBJ2-4|TRBD1|TRBV6-6|few
CASSPDRVPREQYF
TGTGCCAGCAGTCCCGACAGGGTCCCGAGGGAGCAGTACTTC
>TRBJ2-7|TRBD1|TRBV20-1|NA
CSATGAGPYEQYF
TGCAGTGCGACAGGGGCGGGGCCCTACGAGCAGTACTTC
>TRBJ2-1|TRBD1|TRBV20-1|NA
CSARATGGVYNEQFF
TGCAGTGCTAGAGCGACAGGGGGCGTTTACAATGAGCAGTTCTTC
>TRBJ2-5|NA|TRBV18|NA
CASSPLGLEQETQYF
TGTGCCAGCTCACCCCTTGGGTTGGAACAAGAGACCCAGTACTTC
>TRBJ2-7|TRBD2|TRBV11-2|NA
CASSAGGRWYEQYF
TGTGCCAGCAGCGCCGGCGGGAGATGGTACGAGCAGTACTTC
>TRBJ1-2|NA|TRBV5-1|NA
CASSLDGDRYGYTF
TGCGCCAGCAGCTTGGACGGAGATCGCTATGGCTACACCTTC